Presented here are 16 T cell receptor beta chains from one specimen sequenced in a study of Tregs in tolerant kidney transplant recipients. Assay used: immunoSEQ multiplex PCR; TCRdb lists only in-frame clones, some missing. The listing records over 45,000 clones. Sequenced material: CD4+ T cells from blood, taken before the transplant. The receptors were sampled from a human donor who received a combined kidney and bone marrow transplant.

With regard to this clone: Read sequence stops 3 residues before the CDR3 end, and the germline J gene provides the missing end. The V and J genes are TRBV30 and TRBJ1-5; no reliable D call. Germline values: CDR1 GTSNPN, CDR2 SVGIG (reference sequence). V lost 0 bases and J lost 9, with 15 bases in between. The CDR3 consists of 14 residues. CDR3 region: CAWSVGGDVRPQHF. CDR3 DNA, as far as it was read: TGTGCCTGGAGTGTAGGCGGCGACGTGCGGCCC.

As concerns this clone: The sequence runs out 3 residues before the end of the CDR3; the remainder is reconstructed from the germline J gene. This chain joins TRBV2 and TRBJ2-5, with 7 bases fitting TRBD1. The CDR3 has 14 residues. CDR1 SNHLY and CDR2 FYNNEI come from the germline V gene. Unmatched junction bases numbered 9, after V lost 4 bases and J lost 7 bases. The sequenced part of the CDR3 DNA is TGTGCCAGCAGTGCTAGCCAGGGGGAAGGGACC. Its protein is CASSASQGEGT. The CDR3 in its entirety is CASSASQGEGTQYF.

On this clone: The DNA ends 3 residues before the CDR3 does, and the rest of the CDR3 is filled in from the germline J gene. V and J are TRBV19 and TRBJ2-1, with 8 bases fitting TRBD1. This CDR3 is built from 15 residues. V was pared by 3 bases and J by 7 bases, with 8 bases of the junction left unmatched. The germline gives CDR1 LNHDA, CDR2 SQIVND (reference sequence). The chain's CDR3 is CASSMQGQGKNEQFF. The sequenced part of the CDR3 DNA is TGTGCCAGTAGTATGCAAGGACAGGGAAAAAATGAG.

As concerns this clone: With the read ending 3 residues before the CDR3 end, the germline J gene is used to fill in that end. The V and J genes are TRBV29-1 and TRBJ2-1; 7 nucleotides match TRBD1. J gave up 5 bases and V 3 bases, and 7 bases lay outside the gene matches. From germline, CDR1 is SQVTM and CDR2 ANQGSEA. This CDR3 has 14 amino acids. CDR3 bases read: TGCAGCGTTGAGGGACAGTCGCTTGACAATGAG. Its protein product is CSVEGQSLDNE. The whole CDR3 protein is CSVEGQSLDNEQFF.

The CDR3: CASSDAHSGQKTQYF. The sequenced CDR3 bases are TGCGCCAGCAGTGATGCACATTCGGGACAGAAGACC. This chain uses TRBV10-1 with TRBJ2-5; 7 bases are shared with TRBD1. The CDR3 is cut off 3 residues early in the read; its end comes from the germline J gene. CDR1 and CDR2 from the germline V gene are WNHNN and SYGVQD (reference sequence). There are 15 residues in the CDR3. The junction had 10 bases not matched to a gene; V was cut back by 3 bases and J by 6 bases.

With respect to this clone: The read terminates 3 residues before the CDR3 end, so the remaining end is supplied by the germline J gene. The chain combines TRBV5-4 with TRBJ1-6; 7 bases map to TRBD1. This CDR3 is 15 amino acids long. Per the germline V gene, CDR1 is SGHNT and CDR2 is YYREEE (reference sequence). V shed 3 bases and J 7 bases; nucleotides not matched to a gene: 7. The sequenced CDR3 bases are TGTGCCAGCAGCTCACCGGGACAGCCAAATTCACCC. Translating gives CASSSPGQPNSP. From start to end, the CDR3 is CASSSPGQPNSPLHF.

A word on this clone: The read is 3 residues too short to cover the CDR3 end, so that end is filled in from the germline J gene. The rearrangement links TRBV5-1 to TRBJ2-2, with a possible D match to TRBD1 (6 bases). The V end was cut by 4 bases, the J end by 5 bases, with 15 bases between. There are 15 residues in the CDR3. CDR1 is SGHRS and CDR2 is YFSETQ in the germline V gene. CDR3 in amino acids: CASSRESRGTGELFF. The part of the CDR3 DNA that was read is TGCGCCAGCAGCCGTGAATCCAGGGGTACCGGGGAG.

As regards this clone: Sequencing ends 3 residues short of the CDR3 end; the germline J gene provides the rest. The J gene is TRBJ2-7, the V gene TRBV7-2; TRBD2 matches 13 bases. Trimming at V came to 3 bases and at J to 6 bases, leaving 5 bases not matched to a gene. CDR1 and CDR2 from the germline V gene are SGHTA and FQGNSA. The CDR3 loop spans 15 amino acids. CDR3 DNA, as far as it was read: TGTGCCAGCAGCTTTACTAGCGGGAGGGTCGCCGAG. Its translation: CASSFTSGRVAE. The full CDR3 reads CASSFTSGRVAEQYF.

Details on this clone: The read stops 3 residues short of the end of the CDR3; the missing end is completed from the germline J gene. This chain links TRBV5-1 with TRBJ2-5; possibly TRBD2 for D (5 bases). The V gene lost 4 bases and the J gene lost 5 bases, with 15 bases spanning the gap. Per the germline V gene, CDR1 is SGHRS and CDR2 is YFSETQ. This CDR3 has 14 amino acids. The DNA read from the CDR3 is TGCGCCAGCAGCCCGGGGTCGGGGAAGGAGACC. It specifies CASSPGSGKET. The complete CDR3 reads CASSPGSGKETQYF.

This CDR3 is CASSTGQALEQYF. CDR3 DNA, as far as it was read: TGTGCCAGCAGCACGGGACAGGCCCTCGAG. This chain connects TRBV7-9 to TRBJ2-7, with 8 bases identical to TRBD1. The read ends 3 residues before the CDR3 terminus; that terminus is restored from the germline J gene. In germline, CDR1 is SEHNR, CDR2 FQNEAQ (reference sequence). Germline trimming cut 5 bases from V and 6 bases from J; bases unmatched to any gene: 6. The CDR3 sequence is 13 residues long.

CDR3 in amino acids: CASSPYKTAGNNEQFF. The sequenced part of the CDR3 DNA is TGTGCCAGCTCACCATACAAGACAGCGGGAAACAATGAG. The chain is built from TRBV18 and TRBJ2-1; 7 bases match TRBD2. The read finishes 3 residues shy of the CDR3 end, and the germline J gene is used to complete it. The germline gives CDR1 KGHSH, CDR2 LQKENI. The trim removed 2 bases at V and 5 bases at J, leaving 9 bases unmatched. This CDR3 is built from 16 residues.

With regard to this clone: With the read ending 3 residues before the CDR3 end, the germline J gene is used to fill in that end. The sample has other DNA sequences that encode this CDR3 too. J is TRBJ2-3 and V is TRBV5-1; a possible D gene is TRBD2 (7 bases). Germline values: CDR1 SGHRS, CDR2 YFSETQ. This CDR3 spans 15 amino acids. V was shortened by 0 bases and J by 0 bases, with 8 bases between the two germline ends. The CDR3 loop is CASSLAGGSTDTQYF. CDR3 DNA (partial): TGCGCCAGCAGCTTGGCGGGGGGCAGCACAGATACG.

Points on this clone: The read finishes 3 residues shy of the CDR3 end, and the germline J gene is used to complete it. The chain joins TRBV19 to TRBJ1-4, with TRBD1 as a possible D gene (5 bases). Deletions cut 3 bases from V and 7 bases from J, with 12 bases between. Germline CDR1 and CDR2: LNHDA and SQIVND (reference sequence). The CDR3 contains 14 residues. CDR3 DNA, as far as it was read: TGTGCCAGTAGTATCACTGGGGCCATTGAAAAA. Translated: CASSITGAIEK. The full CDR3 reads CASSITGAIEKLFF.

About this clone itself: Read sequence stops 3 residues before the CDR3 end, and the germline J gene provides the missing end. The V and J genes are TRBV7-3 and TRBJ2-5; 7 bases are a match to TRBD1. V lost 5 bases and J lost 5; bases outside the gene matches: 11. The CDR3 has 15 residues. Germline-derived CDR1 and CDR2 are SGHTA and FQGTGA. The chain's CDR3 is CASSTTGSGSETQYF. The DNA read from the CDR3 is TGTGCCAGCAGCACGACAGGGTCGGGATCGGAGACC.

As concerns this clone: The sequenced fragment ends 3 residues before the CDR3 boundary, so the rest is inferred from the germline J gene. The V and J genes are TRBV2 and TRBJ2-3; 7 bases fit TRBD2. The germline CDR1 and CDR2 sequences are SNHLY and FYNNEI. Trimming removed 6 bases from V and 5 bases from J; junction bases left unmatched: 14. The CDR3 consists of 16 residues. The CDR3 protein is CASRVGTTPSRDTQYF. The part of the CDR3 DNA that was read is TGTGCCAGCAGGGTGGGGACTACCCCGAGTAGAGATACG.

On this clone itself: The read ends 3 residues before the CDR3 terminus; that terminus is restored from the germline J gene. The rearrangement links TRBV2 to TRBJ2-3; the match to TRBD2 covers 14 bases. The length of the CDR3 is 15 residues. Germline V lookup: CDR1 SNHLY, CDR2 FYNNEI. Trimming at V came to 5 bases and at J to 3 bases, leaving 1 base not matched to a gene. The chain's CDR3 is CASSRLAGGTDTQYF. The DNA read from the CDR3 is TGTGCCAGCAGTCGACTAGCGGGAGGGACAGATACG.